This T cell receptor beta chain stems from a study of blood T cell repertoires in COVID-19. About the research overall: Researchers got acute and convalescent COVID-19 samples from the United States, Italy and Spain. Sources were T cells, B-cell-depleted T cells, or PBMCs; the material itself was cDNA or gDNA.

TCRdb's copy holds only in-frame clones and misses some; the assay was immunoSEQ multiplex PCR. The sample lists some 320,000 clones, approximately 81% seen once, with over 1.5% in the top ten. Adults between about 18 and 95 years of age took part from 20 to 25 US areas. Exposed enrollees had met someone with a PCR-confirmed or clinician-diagnosed COVID-19 case at some point within the 2 weeks before study entry. The sample taken for sequencing was PBMCs or T cells enriched from blood (not recorded which). The sequence was obtained from a woman in her twenties or thirties who had been exposed to COVID-19.

The chain's CDR3 is CSVDLAGQMNTGELFF. The CDR3 DNA is TGCAGCGTTGATTTGGCTGGACAGATGAACACCGGGGAGCTGTTTTTT. This rearrangement joins TRBV29-1 to TRBJ2-2; D might be TRBD1 (6 bases). CDR1 SQVTM and CDR2 ANQGSEA come from the germline V gene. V lost 3 bases and J 1 base, leaving 15 bases between the germline ends. CDR3 length: 16 residues.